These 31 T cell receptor beta chains share one sample of origin, sequenced in a study of T-cell memory formation after mild COVID-19. TCRdb re-called the 5' RACE reads through MiXCR, storing one row per CDR3 protein. The sample yields about 40,000 distinct CDR3 sequences, approximately 6.5% seen once. The specimen sequenced was PBMCs or a T cell subset sorted from them (not recorded which). The receptors here all came from an adult who had mild COVID-19 (a few samples of this study predate the infection). Cell type and time point are not known.

As DNA, the CDR3 is TGTGCCAGCAGTCTCGGACAGGCAAGCACAGATACGCAGTATTTT. Translation: CASSLGQASTDTQYF. The chain recombines TRBV6-5 with TRBJ2-3; TRBD1 aligns across 7 bases. The ends lost 5 bases at V and 0 bases at J; junction bases unmatched: 5. The CDR3 is made up of 15 amino acids. The germline V gene encodes CDR1 MNHEY and CDR2 SVGAGI.

The genes are TRBV20-1 and TRBJ1-5; D call uncertain. Germline CDR1 and CDR2: DFQATT and SNEGSKA (reference sequence). The V and J ends lost 0 bases and 10 bases respectively, with 10 bases between them. The CDR3 runs to 12 residues. CDR3: CSARDGQSPQHF. The CDR3 DNA is TGCAGTGCTAGAGATGGGCAGAGTCCCCAGCATTTT.

This clonotype was detected ten times or more. V gene TRBV7-9 combines with J gene TRBJ1-2; D is perhaps TRBD1 (6 bases). Trimming removed 5 bases at V and 4 bases at J, with 17 bases between. The germline V gene encodes CDR1 SEHNR and CDR2 FQNEAQ (reference sequence). The CDR3 contains 15 residues. The CDR3 region has the DNA TGTGCCAGCAGCCGAGGGGGATCCCTAGGCTATGGCTACACCTTC. Translating gives CASSRGGSLGYGYTF.

This clonotype was seen a handful of times. The chain links TRBV6-4 to TRBJ1-2; D is perhaps TRBD1 (6 bases). The CDR3 is 14 residues long. Germline CDR1 reads MRHNA; CDR2 reads SNTAGT. The V gene lost 5 bases and the J gene lost 2 bases, with 12 bases spanning the gap. CDR3 protein: CASSPGHGNYGYTF. CDR3 DNA: TGTGCCAGCAGTCCGGGACATGGAAACTATGGCTACACCTTC.

This clonotype was counted many times. This sequence joins TRBV5-1 and TRBJ2-7; D is ambiguous. This CDR3 comprises 13 residues. Between the trimmed V and J ends, which lost 0 bases and 3 bases, there was a span of 7 bases. CDR1 SGHRS and CDR2 YFSETQ come from the germline V gene. As DNA, the CDR3 is TGCGCCAGCAGCTTGGACGGTTACTACGAGCAGTACTTC. It specifies CASSLDGYYEQYF.

The sample holds many counts of this clonotype. CDR3 residues: CASSEQGGVEKLFF. DNA of the CDR3: TGTGCCAGCAGCGAGCAGGGAGGAGTTGAAAAACTGTTTTTT. The chain employs TRBV12-3 or TRBV12-4 and TRBJ1-4, with D perhaps matching TRBD1 (5 bases). The CDR3 is 14 residues long. Deletions cut 6 bases from V and 7 bases from J, with 15 bases between.

The table lists this clonotype with many counts. The chain links TRBV20-1 to TRBJ2-7; 15 bases agree with TRBD2. CDR1 DFQATT and CDR2 SNEGSKA come from the germline V gene (reference sequence). The CDR3 covers 15 residues. After removal of 3 bases from V and 1 base from J, the junction contained 1 base not matched to a gene. The CDR3 sequence is CSASGLAGGSYEQYF. CDR3 coding DNA: TGCAGTGCTAGCGGACTAGCGGGAGGGTCCTACGAGCAGTACTTC.

This clonotype was detected many times. This sequence joins TRBV9 and TRBJ2-3; D perhaps matches TRBD2 (6 bases). The CDR3 is 16 amino acids. Germline-derived CDR1 and CDR2 are SGDLS and YYNGEE. V lost 0 bases and J 2 bases, leaving 13 bases between the germline ends. CDR3 DNA sequence: TGTGCCAGCAGCGTAGTAGGGGACTCCATCACAGATACGCAGTATTTT. Its protein product is CASSVVGDSITDTQYF. Looking up the rest from reference TRBV9 and TRBJ2-3 gives the full variable domain: DSGVTQTPKHLITATGQRVTLRCSPRSGDLSVYWYQQSLDQGLQFLIQYYNGEERAKGNILERFSAQQFPDLHSELNLSSLELGDSALYFCASSVVGDSITDTQYFGPGTRLTVL.

This clonotype was detected only a few times. V usage is TRBV7-9 and J usage is TRBJ1-5; 9 nucleotides align to TRBD1. This CDR3 spans 14 amino acids. Germline CDR1 and CDR2: SEHNR and FQNEAQ (reference sequence). Losses at the gene ends were 8 bases for V and 6 bases for J; bases not matched to a gene: 8. Written as DNA, the CDR3 is TGTGCCAGCGGCCCGGCGGGACAGGGTCAGCCCCAGCATTTT. It codes for CASGPAGQGQPQHF.

This clonotype showed up many times. The chain combines TRBV5-1 with TRBJ2-7, with TRBD1 matching 7 bases. The CDR3 runs 15 residues. Germline CDR1 SGHRS, CDR2 YFSETQ. V lost 4 bases and J lost 2; bases outside the gene matches: 9. The CDR3 DNA follows: TGCGCCAGCAGCCGTAGCTTGGGACAGACCTACGAGCAGTACTTC. Its protein product is CASSRSLGQTYEQYF.

This clonotype was picked up many times. The CDR3 region is CATSREPPFLLAGRNEQFF. The CDR3 DNA is TGTGCCACCAGCAGAGAACCCCCGTTTTTACTCGCGGGACGCAATGAGCAGTTCTTC. The J gene is TRBJ2-1, the V gene TRBV15; D possibly corresponds to TRBD2 (6 bases). The V end was cut by 0 bases, the J end by 6 bases, with 24 bases between. In germline, CDR1 is LNHNV, CDR2 YYDKDF (reference sequence). The CDR3 spans 19 residues.

Many counts were recorded for this clonotype. This chain uses TRBV5-1 with TRBJ2-5; the match to TRBD2 covers 9 bases. The V gene end was trimmed by 1 base and the J gene end by 5 bases; junction bases not matched to a gene: 3. There are 14 residues in the CDR3. Germline lookup yields CDR1 SGHRS and CDR2 YFSETQ. CDR3 residues: CASSLRTSGETQYF. CDR3 DNA sequence: TGCGCCAGCAGCTTGCGAACTAGCGGGGAGACCCAGTACTTC.

The gene calls are TRBV10-3 and TRBJ1-2; 7 nucleotides align to TRBD1. CDR3 length: 14 residues. Germline V gene sequence: CDR1 ENHRY, CDR2 SYGVKD. V lost 5 bases to trimming and J lost 2 bases; unmatched junction nucleotides: 5. CDR3 nucleotide sequence: TGTGCCATCAGTCCGACAGGGTCAAACTATGGCTACACCTTC. Translation: CAISPTGSNYGYTF.

The V gene is TRBV5-4, the J gene TRBJ2-5, with a weak D call TRBD2 (5 bases). The length of the CDR3 is 15 residues. Germline assignment: CDR1 SGHNT and CDR2 YYREEE (reference sequence). The ends were cut back, 5 bases at V and 4 bases at J, with 18 bases in the middle. The CDR3 DNA is TGTGCCAGCAGTTACGATGGGAAACGGGGAGAGACCCAGTACTTC. It encodes CASSYDGKRGETQYF.

This chain joins TRBV4-1 and TRBJ2-7, with 9 nucleotides matching TRBD1. V gave up 3 bases and J gave up 1 base; unmatched junction bases: 4. The CDR3 covers 15 residues. Germline CDR1 reads MGHRA; CDR2 reads YSYEKL. The CDR3, as DNA: TGCGCCAGCAGCCACGCGGGGACAGGGTCCTACGAGCAGTACTTC. Protein sequence: CASSHAGTGSYEQYF.

In this sample, this clonotype turned up a few times. CDR3 amino acids: CASSRGGDSYEQYF. CDR3 DNA: TGTGCCAGCAGCCGCGGGGGGGACTCCTACGAGCAGTACTTC. The genes are TRBV5-5 and TRBJ2-7; 9 bases agree with TRBD2. The J segment lost 0 bases and the V segment lost 4 bases, leaving 2 bases of the junction unmatched. The CDR3 totals 14 residues. CDR1 SGHKS and CDR2 YYEKEE come from the germline V gene (reference sequence).

V is TRBV4-1 and J is TRBJ1-5; 11 nucleotides match TRBD1. The CDR3 runs to 15 residues. Germline CDR1 and CDR2: MGHRA and YSYEKL. J was trimmed by 7 bases and V by 1 base; bases with no gene match: 3. The CDR3 spells CASSQGGTGGQPQHF. CDR3 sequence (DNA): TGCGCCAGCAGCCAAGGAGGGACAGGGGGGCAGCCCCAGCATTTT.

This clonotype has a count of ten or more. This chain uses TRBV29-1 with TRBJ2-1; 8 bases are a match to TRBD2. V trimming: 5 bases; J trimming: 4 bases; junction bases outside the gene matches: 4. The CDR3 is made up of 13 amino acids. Germline loops: CDR1 SQVTM, CDR2 ANQGSEA. CDR3 nucleotides: TGCAGCGTTCCGGGACTAGGGTACAATGAGCAGTTCTTC. Its translation is CSVPGLGYNEQFF.

At least ten counts were recorded for this clonotype. The CDR3 region is CSARRDPLYGYTF. Written as DNA, the CDR3 is TGCAGTGCTAGAAGAGATCCCCTCTATGGCTACACCTTC. V is TRBV20-1 and J is TRBJ1-2; no firm D call. Germline CDR1 DFQATT, CDR2 SNEGSKA (reference sequence). This CDR3 is 13 amino acids long. The V and J ends lost 2 bases and 4 bases respectively, with 11 bases between them.

This clonotype was observed at least ten times. The CDR3 DNA sequence: TGTGCCAGCAGTCCACAGGGGGTAAGGTTCTCCCCCACAGATACGCAGTATTTT. Translating gives CASSPQGVRFSPTDTQYF. The rearrangement joins TRBV7-9 to TRBJ2-3; 8 nucleotides match TRBD1. J lost 2 bases, V lost 6 bases, and 16 bases had no gene match. Germline lookup yields CDR1 SEHNR and CDR2 FQNEAQ (reference sequence). The CDR3 covers 18 residues.

In regard to this clonotype: A much larger clone differs by one base, so this may be a read error. The chain has TRBV3-1 and TRBJ1-6; no clear D gene. The V end was cut by 1 base, the J end by 10 bases, with 11 bases between. Germline CDR1 LGHDT, CDR2 YNNKEL (reference sequence). The CDR3 is made up of 14 amino acids. Here the CDR3 reads CASSQGHHESPLHF. Here the CDR3 DNA reads TGTGCCAGCAGCCAAGGACACCATGAATCACCCCTCCACTTT.

This chain links TRBV29-1 with TRBJ1-2, with TRBD1 matching over 7 bases. This CDR3 is built from 13 residues. The V gene's germline CDR1 is SQVTM and CDR2 ANQGSEA. J gave up 2 bases and V 3 bases, and 3 bases lay outside the gene matches. DNA for the CDR3: TGCAGCGTTGAGGAGGGGGCAAACTATGGCTACACCTTC. Its translation is CSVEEGANYGYTF.

This clonotype was counted at least ten times. This chain connects TRBV4-1 to TRBJ1-2; no firm D call. Germline lookup yields CDR1 MGHRA and CDR2 YSYEKL. The CDR3 has 14 residues. Deletions cut 3 bases from V and 4 bases from J, with 12 bases between. CDR3 DNA: TGCGCCAGCAGCCACGACTCCGGGATCTATGGCTACACCTTC. Protein product: CASSHDSGIYGYTF.

Within the sample, this clonotype is medium-sized (0.01 to 0.1%). The rearrangement joins TRBV7-7 to TRBJ2-5; 12 nucleotides line up with TRBD2. In germline, CDR1 is SSHAT, CDR2 FNYEAQ (reference sequence). The trim removed 5 bases at V and 5 bases at J, leaving 6 bases unmatched. This CDR3 comprises 15 residues. The CDR3 DNA reads TGTGCCAGCAGCCAGACTAGCGGGGGTGGGGAGACCCAGTACTTC. It yields the protein CASSQTSGGGETQYF.

The rearrangement links TRBV18 to TRBJ1-6, with D perhaps TRBD1 (6 bases). This CDR3 contains 15 residues. Germline V CDR1 and CDR2: KGHSH, LQKENI. V lost 3 bases and J lost 5, with 11 bases in between. This CDR3 reads CASSPWTADNSPLHF. DNA of the CDR3: TGTGCCAGCTCACCGTGGACAGCGGATAATTCACCCCTCCACTTT.

By frequency in the sample, this clonotype is medium-sized (0.01 to 0.1%). The chain joins TRBV12-3 or TRBV12-4 to TRBJ2-7, with D unresolved. The V end was cut by 7 bases, the J end by 0 bases, with 13 bases between. The CDR3 sequence is 14 residues long. The CDR3 is CASTFDGSSYEQYF. The CDR3 nucleotides are TGTGCCAGCACCTTCGACGGCAGCTCCTACGAGCAGTACTTC.

This clonotype was observed a handful of times. The chain uses TRBV4-1 and TRBJ2-3; D is possibly TRBD2 (5 bases). V gave up 3 bases and J gave up 4 bases, with 23 bases separating them. The length of the CDR3 is 18 residues. Germline values: CDR1 MGHRA, CDR2 YSYEKL. Here the CDR3 reads CASSHERLAARFSDTQYF. CDR3 DNA: TGCGCCAGCAGCCACGAGCGGCTAGCCGCAAGGTTTTCAGATACGCAGTATTTT.

The J gene is TRBJ2-1, the V gene TRBV20-1, with TRBD2 as a possible D gene (6 bases). This CDR3 is 14 amino acids long. Trimming removed 0 bases at V and 9 bases at J, with 15 bases between. Germline lookup yields CDR1 DFQATT and CDR2 SNEGSKA (reference sequence). The DNA of the CDR3 is TGCAGTGCTAGAGATCTGGGGGGTTTTAGTGAGCAGTTCTTC. This encodes CSARDLGGFSEQFF.

At least ten counts were recorded for this clonotype. The rearrangement joins TRBV12-3 or TRBV12-4 to TRBJ2-3; D possibly corresponds to TRBD2 (5 bases). V lost 3 bases to trimming and J lost 0 bases, with 10 bases between them. The CDR3 loop spans 15 amino acids. Here the CDR3 DNA reads TGTGCCAGCAGTTTCTTCGCGGGTAGCACAGATACGCAGTATTTT. Amino acids: CASSFFAGSTDTQYF.

This clonotype showed up many times. The rearrangement joins TRBV7-3 to TRBJ2-2, with 9 positions matching TRBD2. J gave up 1 base and V 5 bases, and 8 bases lay outside the gene matches. The CDR3 sequence is 17 residues long. Per germline, CDR1 SGHTA and CDR2 FQGTGA. The CDR3 DNA follows: TGTGCCAGCAGCCCTAGTCCACTAGCGGGGAACACCGGGGAGCTGTTTTTT. This encodes CASSPSPLAGNTGELFF.

This clonotype was seen a handful of times. The CDR3 reads CASSSGQGFIGDEKLFF. The CDR3 DNA reads TGTGCCAGCAGCTCGGGACAGGGATTTATCGGGGATGAAAAACTGTTTTTT. The genes are TRBV5-5 and TRBJ1-4; 9 nucleotides match TRBD1. The CDR3 has 17 residues. Unmatched junction bases numbered 12, after V lost 3 bases and J lost 6 bases. The germline CDR1 and CDR2 sequences are SGHKS and YYEKEE (reference sequence).